These 2 T cell receptor beta chains came from one sample sequenced in a study of beta chain features in type 1 diabetes. The authors reverse transcribed all of the isolated RNA, so sequencing captured expressed TCRB transcripts. Clones were read by immunoSEQ multiplex PCR, and TCRdb kept only the in-frame ones, dropping some. The sample contains about 410,000 clones, 11% to 15% of which appear only once. The specimen sequenced was naive CD4+ T cells from blood. Source of these receptors: a man younger than 40 in good health.

This clone was seen more than once but under ten times. The chain uses TRBV10-3 and TRBJ2-5; D unclear. V shed 4 bases and J shed 0 bases, with 12 bases lying between them. The CDR3 is 15 amino acids. Germline values: CDR1 ENHRY, CDR2 SYGVKD. CDR3 nucleotides: TGTGCCATCAGTGGGGCCAGCTCGTACCAAGAGACCCAGTACTTC. Protein: CAISGASSYQETQYF.

The V call is TRBV6-5, the J call TRBJ2-1; D may be TRBD2 (5 bases). The CDR3 covers 16 residues. Germline V gene lookup returns CDR1 MNHEY and CDR2 SVGAGI. Trimming cost V 0 bases and J 0 bases, with 9 bases left between them. The CDR3 sequence is CASSYSVGSSYNEQFF. In DNA form, the CDR3 reads TGTGCCAGCAGTTACTCGGTAGGGAGCTCCTACAATGAGCAGTTCTTC.